Listed below are T cell receptor beta chains from one sample, sequenced in a study of T cell clones after liver transplantation. Profiled with immunoSEQ multiplex PCR; TCRdb holds only in-frame clones, not every one. The sample shows about 120,000 clones, 90% of them seen only once. The sequencing here drew on CD4+ T cells from blood, taken 12 months after liver transplant. These receptors originate from a human patient who received a liver transplant. A subset of T cells may come from the graft donor. Each CDR3 is given with its conserved first and last residue. The D gene is left open where the match is weak. Clone size is given for some rows only: seen once, a few or many times, or a class if the clone is expanded.

j_gene: TRBJ2-7
abundance: -
v_gene: TRBV18
d_gene: -
CDR3aa: CASSPFAYEQYF
CDR3nt: TGTGCCAGCTCACCCTTTGCCTACGAGCAGTACTTC

j_gene: TRBJ2-7
abundance: -
v_gene: TRBV5-4
d_gene: -
CDR3aa: CASSRPPSYEQYF
CDR3nt: TGTGCCAGCAGCCGACCCCCTTCCTACGAGCAGTACTTC

j_gene: TRBJ1-4
abundance: few
v_gene: TRBV18
d_gene: -
CDR3aa: CASSPRSWDEKLFF
CDR3nt: TGTGCCAGCTCACCACGGTCTTGGGACGAAAAACTGTTTTTT

j_gene: TRBJ2-5
abundance: once
v_gene: TRBV7-2
d_gene: TRBD2
CDR3aa: CASNTPGLAGQETQYF
CDR3nt: TGTGCCAGCAACACTCCGGGACTAGCGGGCCAAGAGACCCAGTACTTC

j_gene: TRBJ1-1
abundance: -
v_gene: TRBV6-5
d_gene: -
CDR3aa: CASSYSKGTTEAFF
CDR3nt: TGTGCCAGCAGTTACTCGAAAGGGACCACTGAAGCTTTCTTT

j_gene: TRBJ2-1
abundance: -
v_gene: TRBV29-1
d_gene: TRBD2
CDR3aa: CSVWEGVGNEQFF
CDR3nt: TGCAGCGTTTGGGAGGGAGTAGGCAATGAGCAGTTCTTC

j_gene: TRBJ1-5
abundance: -
v_gene: TRBV2
d_gene: -
CDR3aa: CASSISGPAGYSNQPQHF
CDR3nt: TGTGCCAGCAGTATCAGCGGTCCCGCCGGATATAGCAATCAGCCCCAGCATTTT

j_gene: TRBJ2-5
abundance: -
v_gene: TRBV28
d_gene: -
CDR3aa: CASSASETQYF
CDR3nt: TGTGCCAGCAGCGCATCAGAGACCCAGTACTTC

j_gene: TRBJ2-6
abundance: -
v_gene: TRBV30
d_gene: -
CDR3aa: CAWSAGLSGANVLTF
CDR3nt: TGTGCCTGGAGTGCAGGCCTCTCGGGGGCCAACGTCCTGACTTTC

j_gene: TRBJ2-2
abundance: -
v_gene: TRBV28
d_gene: -
CDR3aa: CASSLAGTNTGELFF
CDR3nt: TGTGCCAGCAGTTTAGCTGGAACGAACACCGGGGAGCTGTTTTTT

j_gene: TRBJ2-3
abundance: -
v_gene: TRBV5-4
d_gene: -
CDR3aa: CASSLVWESDTQYF
CDR3nt: TGTGCCAGCAGCTTGGTTTGGGAATCAGATACGCAGTATTTT

j_gene: TRBJ2-5
abundance: -
v_gene: TRBV28
d_gene: -
CDR3aa: CASSLGAAYQETQYF
CDR3nt: TGTGCCAGCAGTTTGGGGGCAGCTTATCAAGAGACCCAGTACTTC

j_gene: TRBJ2-5
abundance: -
v_gene: TRBV5-1
d_gene: -
CDR3aa: CASSLGGIDQETQYF
CDR3nt: TGCGCCAGCAGCTTGGGAGGGATCGACCAAGAGACCCAGTACTTC

j_gene: TRBJ1-4
abundance: -
v_gene: TRBV27
d_gene: -
CDR3aa: CASSLRVPSPSTNEKLFF
CDR3nt: TGTGCCAGCAGTTTGAGGGTGCCAAGTCCCTCAACTAATGAAAAACTGTTTTTT

j_gene: TRBJ2-7
abundance: -
v_gene: TRBV6-5
d_gene: -
CDR3aa: CASSYSSPAGPYEQYF
CDR3nt: TGTGCCAGCAGTTACTCGAGCCCGGCGGGACCCTACGAGCAGTACTTC

j_gene: TRBJ2-6
abundance: -
v_gene: TRBV5-4
d_gene: -
CDR3aa: CASSPGTRSGANVLTF
CDR3nt: TGTGCCAGCAGCCCGGGGACTCGCTCTGGGGCCAACGTCCTGACTTTC

j_gene: TRBJ1-5
abundance: -
v_gene: TRBV18
d_gene: -
CDR3aa: CASSPFQRNSNQPQHF
CDR3nt: TGTGCCAGCTCACCATTTCAACGGAATAGCAATCAGCCCCAGCATTTT

j_gene: TRBJ2-1
abundance: few
v_gene: TRBV9
d_gene: -
CDR3aa: CASSVAENNEQFF
CDR3nt: TGTGCCAGCAGCGTAGCAGAGAACAATGAGCAGTTCTTC

j_gene: TRBJ2-7
abundance: -
v_gene: TRBV27
d_gene: -
CDR3aa: CASSYRDPEHEQYF
CDR3nt: TGTGCCAGCAGTTACCGGGACCCGGAACACGAGCAGTACTTC

j_gene: TRBJ2-7
abundance: -
v_gene: TRBV30
d_gene: -
CDR3aa: CAWRKRSWREVPYEQYF
CDR3nt: TGTGCCTGGAGAAAACGGAGTTGGAGGGAAGTTCCCTACGAGCAGTACTTC

j_gene: TRBJ1-1
abundance: -
v_gene: TRBV19
d_gene: -
CDR3aa: CASTRWQPNTEAFF
CDR3nt: TGTGCCAGTACGAGGTGGCAGCCGAACACTGAAGCTTTCTTT

j_gene: TRBJ2-1
abundance: -
v_gene: TRBV2
d_gene: -
CDR3aa: CASSYDNEQFF
CDR3nt: TGTGCCAGCAGTTATGACAATGAGCAGTTCTTC

j_gene: TRBJ2-3
abundance: -
v_gene: TRBV9
d_gene: -
CDR3aa: CASSPRTHDTQYF
CDR3nt: TGTGCCAGCAGCCCCCGGACCCACGATACGCAGTATTTT

j_gene: TRBJ2-1
abundance: -
v_gene: TRBV5-1
d_gene: TRBD2
CDR3aa: CASSPARTSGSYNEQFF
CDR3nt: TGCGCCAGCAGCCCGGCCAGGACTAGCGGCTCCTACAATGAGCAGTTCTTC

j_gene: TRBJ1-2
abundance: -
v_gene: TRBV10-3
d_gene: TRBD1
CDR3aa: CATSDRENYGYTF
CDR3nt: TGTGCCACTTCGGACAGGGAAAATTATGGCTACACCTTC

j_gene: TRBJ1-2
abundance: -
v_gene: TRBV6-1
d_gene: -
CDR3aa: CASSEALQGSYGYTF
CDR3nt: TGTGCCAGCAGTGAAGCGTTACAGGGTTCCTATGGCTACACCTTC

j_gene: TRBJ2-5
abundance: once
v_gene: TRBV6-1
d_gene: -
CDR3aa: CASSARTVQETQYF
CDR3nt: TGTGCCAGCAGTGCCCGGACAGTCCAAGAGACCCAGTACTTC

j_gene: TRBJ2-3
abundance: once
v_gene: TRBV28
d_gene: -
CDR3aa: CASLDLSTDTQYF
CDR3nt: TGTGCCAGCTTGGACCTTAGCACAGATACGCAGTATTTT

j_gene: TRBJ1-5
abundance: -
v_gene: TRBV29-1
d_gene: -
CDR3aa: CSVAFGFGGSGQPQHF
CDR3nt: TGCAGCGTTGCGTTTGGTTTTGGGGGGAGCGGTCAGCCCCAGCATTTT

j_gene: TRBJ2-3
abundance: -
v_gene: TRBV9
d_gene: -
CDR3aa: CASSVGSSASTDTQYF
CDR3nt: TGTGCCAGCAGCGTAGGGTCTAGCGCTAGCACAGATACGCAGTATTTT

j_gene: TRBJ2-2
abundance: -
v_gene: TRBV18
d_gene: -
CDR3aa: CASSDNTGELFF
CDR3nt: TGTGCCAGCTCAGACAACACCGGGGAGCTGTTTTTT

j_gene: TRBJ2-5
abundance: once
v_gene: TRBV7-6
d_gene: TRBD2
CDR3aa: CASSLTGTSKETQYF
CDR3nt: TGTGCCAGCAGCCTCACCGGGACTAGTAAAGAGACCCAGTACTTC

j_gene: TRBJ1-1
abundance: -
v_gene: TRBV6-1
d_gene: TRBD1
CDR3aa: CASSLTGAGTEAFF
CDR3nt: TGTGCCAGCAGTTTGACAGGGGCGGGCACTGAAGCTTTCTTT

j_gene: TRBJ2-2
abundance: -
v_gene: TRBV5-1
d_gene: -
CDR3aa: CASSLPRDDTGELFF
CDR3nt: TGCGCCAGCAGCTTGCCCAGGGATGATACCGGGGAGCTGTTTTTT

j_gene: TRBJ2-2
abundance: -
v_gene: TRBV12-5
d_gene: -
CDR3aa: CASGGSLGELFF
CDR3nt: TGTGCTAGTGGAGGGTCGCTGGGGGAGCTGTTTTTT

j_gene: TRBJ2-1
abundance: -
v_gene: TRBV28
d_gene: -
CDR3aa: CASSLGSGEGFF
CDR3nt: TGTGCCAGCAGTTTAGGGTCAGGAGAGGGGTTCTTC

j_gene: TRBJ2-5
abundance: -
v_gene: TRBV5-1
d_gene: -
CDR3aa: CASSSTGAETQYF
CDR3nt: TGCGCCAGCAGCTCGACGGGGGCGGAGACCCAGTACTTC

j_gene: TRBJ2-5
abundance: -
v_gene: TRBV19
d_gene: TRBD2
CDR3aa: CASSKWREGHKETQYF
CDR3nt: TGTGCCAGTAGTAAGTGGCGGGAGGGCCATAAGGAGACCCAGTACTTC

j_gene: TRBJ1-1
abundance: once
v_gene: TRBV10-3
d_gene: -
CDR3aa: CAIRSSGQNTEAFF
CDR3nt: TGTGCCATCAGAAGCTCAGGGCAGAACACTGAAGCTTTCTTT

j_gene: TRBJ2-3
abundance: -
v_gene: TRBV28
d_gene: TRBD2
CDR3aa: CASSLSGRAGPDTQYF
CDR3nt: TGTGCCAGCAGTCTTAGCGGGAGGGCTGGACCAGATACGCAGTATTTT

j_gene: TRBJ2-1
abundance: -
v_gene: TRBV7-2
d_gene: TRBD2
CDR3aa: CASSLVGTSGWSSYNEQFF
CDR3nt: TGTGCCAGCAGCTTAGTCGGGACTAGCGGGTGGAGCTCCTACAATGAGCAGTTCTTC

j_gene: TRBJ1-1
abundance: -
v_gene: TRBV29-1
d_gene: TRBD1
CDR3aa: CSVRTGLNTEAFF
CDR3nt: TGCAGCGTTAGGACAGGGCTGAACACTGAAGCTTTCTTT